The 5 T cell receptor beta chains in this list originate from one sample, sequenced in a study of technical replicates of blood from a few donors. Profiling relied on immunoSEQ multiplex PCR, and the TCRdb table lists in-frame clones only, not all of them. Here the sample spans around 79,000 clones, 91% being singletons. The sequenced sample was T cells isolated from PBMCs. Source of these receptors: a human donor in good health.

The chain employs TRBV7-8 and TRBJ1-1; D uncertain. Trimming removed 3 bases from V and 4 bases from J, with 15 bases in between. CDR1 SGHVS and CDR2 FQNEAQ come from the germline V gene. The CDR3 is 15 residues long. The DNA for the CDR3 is TGTGCCAGCAGCTTCGGGAAAGGGTTGGGCACTGAAGCTTTCTTT. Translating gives CASSFGKGLGTEAFF.

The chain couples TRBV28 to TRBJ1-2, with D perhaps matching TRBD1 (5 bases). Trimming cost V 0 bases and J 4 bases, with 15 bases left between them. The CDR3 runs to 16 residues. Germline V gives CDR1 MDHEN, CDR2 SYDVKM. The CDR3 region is CASSLWGGGRAYGYTF. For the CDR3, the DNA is TGTGCCAGCAGTTTATGGGGCGGGGGACGGGCCTATGGCTACACCTTC.

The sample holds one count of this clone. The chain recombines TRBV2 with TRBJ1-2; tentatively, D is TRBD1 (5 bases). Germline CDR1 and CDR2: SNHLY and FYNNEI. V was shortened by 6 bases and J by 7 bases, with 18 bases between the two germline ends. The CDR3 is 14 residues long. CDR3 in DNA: TGTGCCAGCAGAGCCATGTGGGCAGGGCTTGGCTACACCTTC. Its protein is CASRAMWAGLGYTF.

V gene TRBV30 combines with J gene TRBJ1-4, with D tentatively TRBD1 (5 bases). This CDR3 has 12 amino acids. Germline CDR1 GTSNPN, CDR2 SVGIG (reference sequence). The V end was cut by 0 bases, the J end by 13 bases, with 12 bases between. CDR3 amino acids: CAWSVRGEVLFF. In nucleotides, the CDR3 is TGTGCCTGGAGTGTAAGAGGGGAGGTACTGTTTTTT.

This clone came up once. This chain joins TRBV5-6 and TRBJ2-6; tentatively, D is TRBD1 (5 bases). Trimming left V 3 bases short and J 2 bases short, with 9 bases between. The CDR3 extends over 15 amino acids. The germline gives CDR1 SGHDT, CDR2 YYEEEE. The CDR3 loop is CASSSLQAGANVLTF. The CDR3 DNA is TGTGCCAGCAGCTCCCTACAGGCTGGGGCCAACGTCCTGACTTTC.